The 14 T cell receptor beta chains given below trace back to one sample, sequenced in a study of blood T cell repertoires in COVID-19. Libraries were prepared by immunoSEQ multiplex PCR; TCRdb keeps only in-frame clonotypes and omits some of them. Of some 230,000 clones listed, 80% to 90% were seen once; the top ten hold over 3%. Material: PBMCs or T cells enriched from blood (not recorded which). The receptors were sampled from a woman younger than 35 in a cohort exposed to, infected with or recovered from COVID-19 (not recorded which).

The chain has TRBV5-4 and TRBJ1-4; no definite D call. Germline V gene sequence: CDR1 SGHNT, CDR2 YYREEE (reference sequence). This CDR3 comprises 13 residues. The ends were cut back, 2 bases at V and 8 bases at J, with 10 bases in the middle. The CDR3, as DNA: TGTGCCAGCAGCTTCTTTGGGAGCGAAAAACTGTTTTTT. It yields the protein CASSFFGSEKLFF. Looking up the rest from reference TRBV5-4 and TRBJ1-4 gives the full variable domain: ETGVTQSPTHLIKTRGQQVTLRCSSQSGHNTVSWYQQALGQGPQFIFQYYREEENGRGNFPPRFSGLQFPNYSSELNVNALELDDSALYLCASSFFGSEKLFFGSGTQLSVL.

The chain couples TRBV11-2 to TRBJ2-3, with 7 nucleotides matching TRBD1. The CDR3 loop spans 19 amino acids. Germline trimming cut 4 bases from V and 3 bases from J; bases unmatched to any gene: 19. Germline loops: CDR1 SGHAT, CDR2 FQNNGV. The CDR3 nucleotides are TGTGCCAGCAGCTCGACGGGGACAGAAACCCCTTTTGGGACAGATACGCAGTATTTT. Amino acids: CASSSTGTETPFGTDTQYF.

The J gene is TRBJ2-1, the V gene TRBV3-1 (or the pseudogene TRBV3-2); tentative D call: TRBD2 (5 bases). Germline V CDR1 and CDR2: LGHDT, YNNKEL (reference sequence). CDR3 size: 14 residues. The V and J ends lost 1 base and 9 bases respectively, with 13 bases between them. The CDR3 nucleotides are TGTGCCAGCAGCCAAGTCTTTGGCGGGTCTGAGCAGTTCTTC. Translated: CASSQVFGGSEQFF.

The chain employs TRBV15 and TRBJ1-5, with 10 bases lining up with TRBD1. Germline V CDR1 and CDR2: LNHNV, YYDKDF (reference sequence). V lost 5 bases, J lost 9 bases, and 4 bases stayed unmatched. This CDR3 has 13 residues. CDR3 region: CATSGTGVRPQHF. CDR3 sequence (DNA): TGTGCCACCAGCGGGACAGGGGTCCGGCCCCAGCATTTT.

This chain uses TRBV5-4 with TRBJ1-2; D remains unclear. CDR3 size: 13 residues. Germline lookup yields CDR1 SGHNT and CDR2 YYREEE (reference sequence). V dropped 1 base and J dropped 1 base, with 5 bases sitting between them. CDR3: CASSLTDNYGYTF. As DNA, the CDR3 is TGTGCCAGCAGCTTGACAGATAACTATGGCTACACCTTC.

J is TRBJ2-1 and V is TRBV2; a possible D gene is TRBD2 (6 bases). Trimming took 4 bases from V and 0 from J, leaving 10 bases between them. The germline gives CDR1 SNHLY, CDR2 FYNNEI. There are 15 residues in the CDR3. The CDR3 spells CASSVYGSSYNEQFF. The DNA for the CDR3 is TGTGCCAGCAGTGTCTACGGGAGCTCCTACAATGAGCAGTTCTTC.

This clone has only a few counts. The V call is TRBV29-1, the J call TRBJ2-2; TRBD2 aligns across 9 bases. The CDR3 totals 13 residues. With V trimmed by 7 bases and J by 0 bases, 0 bases remained unmatched. Germline V CDR1 and CDR2: SQVTM, ANQGSEA. CDR3: CSASGTNTGELFF. CDR3 bases: TGCAGCGCTAGCGGGACGAACACCGGGGAGCTGTTTTTT.

V gene TRBV14 combines with J gene TRBJ2-1; D is unclear. CDR1 SGHDN and CDR2 FVKESK come from the germline V gene. The CDR3 is made up of 11 amino acids. V shed 5 bases and J shed 10 bases, with 9 bases lying between them. CDR3 amino acids: CASSYWREQFF. For the CDR3, the DNA is TGTGCCAGCAGCTACTGGAGAGAGCAGTTCTTC.

CDR3 nucleotide sequence: TGTGCCAGCAGCGTAGGCGAGGGGGCCCGCCAGTCACCCCTCCACTTT. This encodes CASSVGEGARQSPLHF. This chain connects TRBV9 to TRBJ1-6; TRBD1 matches 7 bases. CDR1 and CDR2 (germline): SGDLS, YYNGEE. J was trimmed by 10 bases and V by 0 bases; bases with no gene match: 10. CDR3 size: 16 residues.

This clone occurred once. The rearrangement joins TRBV6-5 to TRBJ1-2, with a tentative D call TRBD1 (5 bases). Germline CDR1 is MNHEY and CDR2 is SVGAGI. CDR3 length equals 14 residues. Trimming shortened V by 8 bases and J by 3 bases, and 16 bases separated the two germline ends. The CDR3 protein is CASVVGQVDYGYTF. CDR3 nucleotide sequence: TGTGCCAGCGTGGTCGGACAAGTCGACTATGGCTACACCTTC.

The rearrangement joins TRBV19 to TRBJ2-1, with TRBD2 matching over 7 bases. Germline CDR1 and CDR2: LNHDA and SQIVND (reference sequence). The V and J ends lost 3 bases and 4 bases, in that order; junction bases with no gene match: 6. The CDR3 spans 15 residues. CDR3 loop: CASSIGLADYNEQFF. The CDR3 nucleotides read TGTGCCAGTAGTATTGGTCTAGCGGATTACAATGAGCAGTTCTTC.

This clone was picked up one time. V and J are TRBV28 and TRBJ1-5, with D possibly TRBD1 on 6 matching bases. The CDR3 is 14 amino acids. Between the trimmed V and J ends, which lost 2 bases and 6 bases, there was a span of 11 bases. Per the germline V gene, CDR1 is MDHEN and CDR2 is SYDVKM. The CDR3, as DNA: TGTGCCAGCAGTTTAACGGGGGGCGGTCAGCCCCAGCATTTT. As protein: CASSLTGGGQPQHF.

The chain employs TRBV3-1 (or the pseudogene TRBV3-2) and TRBJ2-3; 8 bases map to TRBD2. The ends lost 4 bases at V and 2 bases at J; junction bases unmatched: 8. The CDR3 is 16 residues long. Germline V gene lookup returns CDR1 LGHDT and CDR2 YNNKEL (reference sequence). For the CDR3, the DNA is TGTGCCAGCAGCCCACCGAGCGGGAGCGACACAGATACGCAGTATTTT. It codes for CASSPPSGSDTDTQYF.

The rearrangement joins TRBV9 to TRBJ1-1; D perhaps matches TRBD1 (6 bases). The CDR3 length is 13 residues. Germline CDR1 is SGDLS and CDR2 is YYNGEE. V shed 4 bases and J shed 4 bases, with 11 bases lying between them. CDR3 amino acids: CASSITGSTEAFF. In nucleotides, the CDR3 is TGTGCCAGCAGCATAACAGGGTCCACTGAAGCTTTCTTT.